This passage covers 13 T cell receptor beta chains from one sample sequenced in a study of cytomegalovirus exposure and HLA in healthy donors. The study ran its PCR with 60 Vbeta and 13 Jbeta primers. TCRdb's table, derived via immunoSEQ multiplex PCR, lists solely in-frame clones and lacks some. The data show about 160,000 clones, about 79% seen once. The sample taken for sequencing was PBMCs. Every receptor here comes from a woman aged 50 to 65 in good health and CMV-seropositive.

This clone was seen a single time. The CDR3 spells CASSFRQGVDGYTF. CDR3 nucleotide sequence: TGTGCCAGCAGCTTTAGGCAGGGGGTAGATGGCTACACCTTC. The chain has TRBV7-2 and TRBJ1-2; 7 nucleotides match TRBD1. The CDR3 has 14 residues. Trimming cost V 3 bases and J 6 bases; bases outside gene matches: 7. Germline V lookup: CDR1 SGHTA, CDR2 FQGNSA.

The CDR3 protein is CASSVGTAADTIYF. As DNA, the CDR3 is TGTGCCAGTAGTGTGGGGACAGCCGCGGACACCATATATTTT. The V gene is TRBV19, the J gene TRBJ1-3; 7 bases align to TRBD1. V trimming: 5 bases; J trimming: 8 bases; junction bases outside the gene matches: 9. The germline CDR1 and CDR2 sequences are LNHDA and SQIVND (reference sequence). The length of the CDR3 is 14 residues. Looking up the rest from reference TRBV19 and TRBJ1-3 gives the full variable domain: DGGITQSPKYLFRKEGQNVTLSCEQNLNHDAMYWYRQDPGQGLRLIYYSQIVNDFQKGDIAEGYSVSREKKESFPLTVTSAQKNPTAFYLCASSVGTAADTIYFGEGSWLTVV.

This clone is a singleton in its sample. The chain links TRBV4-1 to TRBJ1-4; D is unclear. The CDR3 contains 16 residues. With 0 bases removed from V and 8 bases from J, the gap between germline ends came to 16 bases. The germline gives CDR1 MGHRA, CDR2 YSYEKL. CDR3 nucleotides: TGCGCCAGCAGCCAAGACGTCGGAGCCGGCGGGGAAAAACTGTTTTTT. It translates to CASSQDVGAGGEKLFF.

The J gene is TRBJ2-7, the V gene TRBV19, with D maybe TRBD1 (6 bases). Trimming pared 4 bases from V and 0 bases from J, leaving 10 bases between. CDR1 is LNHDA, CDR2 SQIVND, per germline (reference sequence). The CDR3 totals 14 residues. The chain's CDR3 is CASSTQGTSYEQYF. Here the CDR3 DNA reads TGTGCCAGTAGTACCCAGGGGACCTCCTACGAGCAGTACTTC.

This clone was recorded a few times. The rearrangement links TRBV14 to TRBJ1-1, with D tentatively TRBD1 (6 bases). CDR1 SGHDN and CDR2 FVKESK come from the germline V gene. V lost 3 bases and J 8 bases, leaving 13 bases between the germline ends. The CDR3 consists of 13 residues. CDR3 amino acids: CASSQAIQGEAFF. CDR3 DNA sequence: TGTGCCAGCAGCCAGGCGATCCAGGGGGAAGCTTTCTTT.

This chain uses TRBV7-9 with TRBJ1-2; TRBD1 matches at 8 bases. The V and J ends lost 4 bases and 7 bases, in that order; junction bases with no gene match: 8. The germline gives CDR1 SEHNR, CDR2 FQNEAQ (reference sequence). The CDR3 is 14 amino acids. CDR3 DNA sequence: TGTGCCAGCAGCTCGGGCAGGGGGCTTTTTGGCTACACCTTC. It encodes CASSSGRGLFGYTF.

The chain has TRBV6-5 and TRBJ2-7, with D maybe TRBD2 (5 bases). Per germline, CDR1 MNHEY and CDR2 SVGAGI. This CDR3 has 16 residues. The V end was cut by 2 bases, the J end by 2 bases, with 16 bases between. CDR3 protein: CASSYRAGYRTYEQYF. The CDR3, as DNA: TGTGCCAGCAGTTACCGTGCGGGCTATCGGACCTACGAGCAGTACTTC.

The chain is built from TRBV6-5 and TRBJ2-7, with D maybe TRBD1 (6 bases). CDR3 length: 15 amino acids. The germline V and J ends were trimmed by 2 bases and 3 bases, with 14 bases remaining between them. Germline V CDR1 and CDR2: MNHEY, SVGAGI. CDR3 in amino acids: CASSYRAGVVYEQYF. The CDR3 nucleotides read TGTGCCAGCAGTTACAGGGCAGGGGTGGTCTACGAGCAGTACTTC.

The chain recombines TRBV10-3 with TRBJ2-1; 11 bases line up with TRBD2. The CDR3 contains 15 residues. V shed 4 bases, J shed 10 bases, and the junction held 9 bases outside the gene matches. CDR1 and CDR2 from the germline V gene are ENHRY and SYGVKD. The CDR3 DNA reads TGTGCCATCAGTGTAGGTAGCGGGGGGGCTCAAGAGCAGTTCTTC. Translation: CAISVGSGGAQEQFF.

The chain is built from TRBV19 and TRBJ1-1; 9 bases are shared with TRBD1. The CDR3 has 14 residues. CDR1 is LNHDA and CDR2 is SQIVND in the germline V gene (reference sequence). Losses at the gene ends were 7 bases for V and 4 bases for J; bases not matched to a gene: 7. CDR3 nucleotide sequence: TGTGCCAGTATTCGGGACAGGGAGGGCACTGAAGCTTTCTTT. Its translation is CASIRDREGTEAFF. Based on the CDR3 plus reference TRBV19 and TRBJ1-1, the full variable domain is DGGITQSPKYLFRKEGQNVTLSCEQNLNHDAMYWYRQDPGQGLRLIYYSQIVNDFQKGDIAEGYSVSREKKESFPLTVTSAQKNPTAFYLCASIRDREGTEAFFGQGTRLTVV.

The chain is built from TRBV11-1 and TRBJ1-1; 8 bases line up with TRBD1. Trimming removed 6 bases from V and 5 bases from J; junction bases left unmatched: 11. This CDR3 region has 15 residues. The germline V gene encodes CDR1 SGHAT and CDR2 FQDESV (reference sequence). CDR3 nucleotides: TGTGCCAGCAGAGATGCAGGGGGCAGAGGTACTGAAGCTTTCTTT. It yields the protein CASRDAGGRGTEAFF.

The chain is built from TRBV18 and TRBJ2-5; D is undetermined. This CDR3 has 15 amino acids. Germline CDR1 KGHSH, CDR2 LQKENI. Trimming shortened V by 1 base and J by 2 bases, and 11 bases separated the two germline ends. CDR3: CASSPLGYSQETQYF. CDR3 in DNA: TGTGCCAGCTCACCACTCGGTTATTCTCAAGAGACCCAGTACTTC.

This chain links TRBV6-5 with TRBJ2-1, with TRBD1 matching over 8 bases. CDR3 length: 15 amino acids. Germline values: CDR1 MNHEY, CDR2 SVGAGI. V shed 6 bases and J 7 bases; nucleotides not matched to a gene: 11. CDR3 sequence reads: CASSLQGAWGNEQFF. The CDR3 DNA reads TGTGCCAGCAGCCTCCAGGGGGCCTGGGGTAATGAGCAGTTCTTC.